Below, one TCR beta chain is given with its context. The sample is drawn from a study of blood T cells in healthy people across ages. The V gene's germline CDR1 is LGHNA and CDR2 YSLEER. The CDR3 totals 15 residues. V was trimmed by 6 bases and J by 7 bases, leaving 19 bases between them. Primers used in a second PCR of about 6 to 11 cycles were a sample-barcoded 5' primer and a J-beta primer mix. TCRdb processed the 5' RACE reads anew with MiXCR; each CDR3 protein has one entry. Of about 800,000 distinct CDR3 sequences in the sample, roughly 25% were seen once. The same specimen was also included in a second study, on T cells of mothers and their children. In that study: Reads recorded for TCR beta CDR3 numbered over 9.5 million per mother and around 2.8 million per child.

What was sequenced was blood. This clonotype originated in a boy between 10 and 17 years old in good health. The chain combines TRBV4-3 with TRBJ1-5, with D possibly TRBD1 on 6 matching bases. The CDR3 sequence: CASRQNRDLNQPQHF. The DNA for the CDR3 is TGCGCCAGCAGGCAAAACAGGGACCTGAACCAGCCCCAGCATTTT.